The source of this TCR beta chain is a study of somatic mutations in cytotoxic T cells in rheumatoid arthritis. Here immunoSEQ multiplex PCR was the method, and the copy in TCRdb shows in-frame clones only, minus some. The sample records 10,000 to 12,000 clones, 70% to 90% being singletons. The CDR3 loop spans 15 amino acids. Looked up from germline, CDR1 is SGHTA and CDR2 is FQGNSA. This chain links TRBV7-2 with TRBJ2-5; 10 bases line up with TRBD2. The closer fit of TRBJ2-7 to the DNA end suggests the J call may be wrong. This TCR was sampled from a young woman with rheumatoid arthritis. The material sequenced was CD4+ T cells sorted from blood. CDR3 sequence: CASSLGLASSYEQYF. CDR3 sequence (DNA): TGTGCCAGCAGCTTGGGACTAGCGAGCTCCTACGAGCAGTACTTC.